The clone carrying this TCR beta chain has ten or more counts. Its antigen is unknown. The sample originates from a study of lung T cells in sarcoidosis with Löfgren's syndrome. The study, taken as a whole, reports: Multiple Löfgren's syndrome patients reportedly shared TRAV12-1 and TRBV2 CDR3 motifs, suggesting public CD4+ TCRs. Versus controls, Löfgren's syndrome patients reportedly showed TRAV12-1 and TRBV2 as most expanded.

Germline V gene lookup returns CDR1 MDHEN and CDR2 SYDVKM. Trimming left V 4 bases short and J 4 bases short, with 17 bases between. This CDR3 has 16 residues. MiXCR, run by TCRdb on the reads, gives a single entry per CDR3 protein. The sample lists 50,000 to 65,000 distinct CDR3 sequences, around 21% occurring once. This receptor was identified in a human donor with sarcoidosis (Löfgren's syndrome or another form), or a control subject (not recorded which). V and J are TRBV28 and TRBJ2-1; no definite D call. The specimen was CD4+ T cells from PBMCs. CDR3 nucleotides: TGTGCCAGCAGTTCTCTCCGTCGGCAGAAGTACAATGAGCAGTTCTTC. It codes for CASSSLRRQKYNEQFF.